One sample yielded the 8 T cell receptor beta chains listed below, sequenced in a study of blood T cell repertoires in COVID-19. Assay used: immunoSEQ multiplex PCR; TCRdb lists only in-frame clones, some missing. This sample has around 140,000 clones; 84% occur once, and the top ten carry about 9.4%. Sequencing was performed on peripheral blood. All receptors derive from a man aged 55-75 years with active or convalescent COVID-19.

J is TRBJ1-3 and V is TRBV4-3, with unresolved D. From germline, CDR1 is LGHNA and CDR2 YSLEER. Trimming shortened V by 0 bases and J by 0 bases, and 9 bases separated the two germline ends. The length of the CDR3 is 16 residues. CDR3 region: CASSQDSLSSGNTIYF. CDR3 sequence (DNA): TGCGCCAGCAGCCAAGACTCCCTGAGCTCTGGAAACACCATATATTTT.

The V call is TRBV7-8, the J call TRBJ1-3; 7 bases map to TRBD1. There are 16 residues in the CDR3. Looked up from germline, CDR1 is SGHVS and CDR2 is FQNEAQ. Trimming removed 5 bases from V and 0 bases from J; junction bases left unmatched: 7. The CDR3 DNA follows: TGTGCCAGCAGCCTGACAGGGCCCTACTCTGGAAACACCATATATTTT. Residues: CASSLTGPYSGNTIYF.

The J gene is TRBJ2-3, the V gene TRBV27; D gene uncertain. This CDR3 region has 15 residues. V was clipped by 3 bases and J by 0 bases, with 10 bases between them. Germline loops: CDR1 MNHEY, CDR2 SMNVEV (reference sequence). The CDR3 loop reads CASSLRRMSTDTQYF. CDR3 in DNA: TGTGCCAGCAGTTTGAGGCGGATGAGCACAGATACGCAGTATTTT.

CDR3 coding DNA: TGTGCCAGCAGCCCCGGACAGAACACTGAAGCTTTCTTT. Residues: CASSPGQNTEAFF. This chain links TRBV9 with TRBJ1-1; D may be TRBD1 (5 bases). Germline V CDR1 and CDR2: SGDLS, YYNGEE. Trimming cost V 4 bases and J 1 base, with 8 bases left between them. The CDR3 consists of 13 residues.

The rearrangement links TRBV12-3 or TRBV12-4 to TRBJ1-1; weak D call: TRBD1 (6 bases). Trimming took 3 bases from V and 7 from J, leaving 12 bases between them. CDR3 length: 13 residues. Here the CDR3 reads CASSLETGLEAFF. CDR3 nucleotide sequence: TGTGCCAGCAGTTTGGAGACAGGCCTTGAAGCTTTCTTT.

The rearrangement joins TRBV27 to TRBJ2-3; TRBD2 agrees at 14 bases. With 6 bases clipped from V and 1 base from J, the junction kept 6 bases outside the gene matches. Germline loops: CDR1 MNHEY, CDR2 SMNVEV (reference sequence). The CDR3 has 17 amino acids. The CDR3 spells CASRRGLAGGGTDTQYF. In nucleotides, the CDR3 is TGTGCCAGCAGGCGAGGACTAGCGGGGGGCGGCACAGATACGCAGTATTTT.

CDR3 DNA sequence: TGTGCCACCAGGAAAACAGGGGACTCCTACGAGCAGTACTTC. This translates into CATRKTGDSYEQYF. This rearrangement joins TRBV24-1 to TRBJ2-7, with 7 bases lining up with TRBD1. V trimming: 7 bases; J trimming: 0 bases; junction bases outside the gene matches: 5. The CDR3 sequence is 14 residues long. Per the germline V gene, CDR1 is KGHDR and CDR2 is SFDVKD.

A few counts support this clone. The genes are TRBV3-1 (or the pseudogene TRBV3-2) and TRBJ2-7; 8 bases map to TRBD2. J lost 3 bases, V lost 0 bases, and 7 bases had no gene match. Germline CDR1 LGHDT, CDR2 YNNKEL (reference sequence). This CDR3 is 16 amino acids long. The CDR3 protein is CASSQEAGGENYEQYF. CDR3 nucleotide sequence: TGTGCCAGCAGCCAAGAGGCGGGAGGAGAAAACTACGAGCAGTACTTC.